This T cell receptor beta chain was recorded in a study of molecular identifiers for immune sequencing clone quantification. As previously described, bulk TCR libraries were made using listed TCR primers. In TCRdb, the PCR reads were re-called with MiXCR into one record per CDR3 protein. Here the sample spans about 640,000 distinct CDR3 sequences, less than 20% being singletons. Naive CD8 T cells were sorted, and the gate applied was CD8+CD4-CCR7+CD45RA+. Losses at the gene ends were 0 bases for V and 7 bases for J; bases not matched to a gene: 5. The length of the CDR3 is 14 residues. Germline loops: CDR1 MNHEY, CDR2 SMNVEV (reference sequence). Many counts were recorded for this clonotype.

The clonotype was recovered from a human donor in good health. Some libraries in this study had Jurkat cell RNA spiked in. The sample consisted of naive CD8+ T cells from blood, with Jurkat cell RNA spiked in. The subset here: FACS-sorted CD8+CD4-CCR7+CD45RA+ naive T cells. This sequence joins TRBV27 and TRBJ2-7; 8 bases align to TRBD1. The CDR3 DNA follows: TGTGCCAGCAGTTTATCTGGCAGGGGGCGTGAGCAGTACTTC. It specifies CASSLSGRGREQYF.